These T cell receptor beta chains were read from a single sample in a study of spatial heterogeneity in lung cancer. TCRdb itself ran the 5' RACE reads through MiXCR, one entry per CDR3 protein. Here the sample spans 20,000 to 30,000 distinct CDR3 sequences, over 10% being singletons. Here the sequenced sample was PBMCs, taken at surgery. Source of these receptors: a female donor with early-stage non-small cell lung cancer. CDR3s include the opening cysteine and the closing phenylalanine or tryptophan. D genes are given only for firm matches. Rows give clone size only sometimes, using once, few, many, or a class for an expanded clone.

cdr3_aa: CASSLGAGGIQYF; cdr3_nt: TGTGCCAGCAGCTTAGGGGCAGGCGGCATTCAGTACTTC; clone_size: few; v_call: TRBV7-2; j_call: TRBJ2-4; d_call: -
cdr3_aa: CASSLSQVVDPFGNTIYF; cdr3_nt: TGTGCCAGCAGTTTAAGCCAGGTCGTTGACCCTTTTGGAAACACCATATATTTT; clone_size: medium-sized; v_call: TRBV28; j_call: TRBJ1-3; d_call: -
cdr3_aa: CASRNNPGASYNEQFF; cdr3_nt: TGTGCCAGCAGAAATAACCCGGGCGCCTCCTACAATGAGCAGTTCTTC; clone_size: -; v_call: TRBV3-1; j_call: TRBJ2-1; d_call: -
cdr3_aa: CASTRNNEQFF; cdr3_nt: TGTGCCAGCACGCGGAACAATGAGCAGTTCTTC; clone_size: many; v_call: TRBV12-3/TRBV12-4; j_call: TRBJ2-1; d_call: -
cdr3_aa: CASSGTGGPSGELFF; cdr3_nt: TGTGCCAGCAGCGGAACGGGGGGGCCGAGCGGGGAGCTGTTTTTT; clone_size: large; v_call: TRBV12-3/TRBV12-4; j_call: TRBJ2-2; d_call: TRBD2
cdr3_aa: CASSLSSANQPQHF; cdr3_nt: TGTGCCAGCAGTTTATCTTCCGCAAATCAGCCCCAGCATTTT; clone_size: few; v_call: TRBV27; j_call: TRBJ1-5; d_call: -
cdr3_aa: CSVEGHYNEQFF; cdr3_nt: TGCAGCGTTGAAGGACATTACAATGAGCAGTTCTTC; clone_size: many; v_call: TRBV29-1; j_call: TRBJ2-1; d_call: -
cdr3_aa: CSARDLALAGVSNEQFF; cdr3_nt: TGCAGTGCTAGAGATCTAGCCCTAGCGGGAGTTTCCAATGAGCAGTTCTTC; clone_size: many; v_call: TRBV20-1; j_call: TRBJ2-1; d_call: TRBD2
cdr3_aa: CASSFGPGREKLFF; cdr3_nt: TGTGCCAGCAGCTTTGGTCCAGGTCGCGAAAAACTGTTTTTT; clone_size: many; v_call: TRBV7-9; j_call: TRBJ1-4; d_call: -
cdr3_aa: CASSYGQGVSLHF; cdr3_nt: TGTGCCAGCAGTTACGGACAGGGAGTCTCTCTCCACTTT; clone_size: many; v_call: TRBV6-6; j_call: TRBJ1-6; d_call: TRBD1
cdr3_aa: CASSLLGGDRLEAFF; cdr3_nt: TGTGCCAGCAGCTTGTTGGGGGGAGACAGGCTTGAAGCTTTCTTT; clone_size: many; v_call: TRBV5-5; j_call: TRBJ1-1; d_call: -
cdr3_aa: CASSLTLFIRSRGNEQFF; cdr3_nt: TGCGCCAGCAGCTTGACCCTATTTATAAGGAGTAGGGGGAATGAGCAGTTCTTC; clone_size: -; v_call: TRBV5-1; j_call: TRBJ2-1; d_call: -
cdr3_aa: CSASDRDRGPDTQYF; cdr3_nt: TGCAGTGCTAGCGACCGGGACAGGGGTCCAGATACGCAGTATTTT; clone_size: many; v_call: TRBV20-1; j_call: TRBJ2-3; d_call: TRBD1
cdr3_aa: CASATYGAGANVLTF; cdr3_nt: TGTGCCAGCGCGACATACGGGGCAGGGGCCAACGTCCTGACTTTC; clone_size: many; v_call: TRBV7-2; j_call: TRBJ2-6; d_call: -
cdr3_aa: CSARGLAGGPDNEQFF; cdr3_nt: TGCAGTGCTAGAGGGCTAGCGGGGGGGCCGGACAATGAGCAGTTCTTC; clone_size: few; v_call: TRBV20-1; j_call: TRBJ2-1; d_call: TRBD2
cdr3_aa: CASTEASIYNEQFF; cdr3_nt: TGTGCCAGCACAGAGGCTAGCATCTACAATGAGCAGTTCTTC; clone_size: many; v_call: TRBV12-3/TRBV12-4; j_call: TRBJ2-1; d_call: -
cdr3_aa: CASRSTGSGNQPQHF; cdr3_nt: TGTGCCAGCAGAAGTACAGGGAGCGGCAATCAGCCCCAGCATTTT; clone_size: many; v_call: TRBV7-8; j_call: TRBJ1-5; d_call: -
cdr3_aa: CASSLAPTDTQYF; cdr3_nt: TGTGCCAGCTCCTTAGCCCCTACAGATACGCAGTATTTT; clone_size: many; v_call: TRBV6-2/TRBV6-3; j_call: TRBJ2-3; d_call: -
cdr3_aa: CASSLGTSGATSSYNEQFF; cdr3_nt: TGTGCCAGCAGCCTTGGGACTAGCGGGGCGACGAGCTCCTACAATGAGCAGTTCTTC; clone_size: many; v_call: TRBV7-9; j_call: TRBJ2-1; d_call: TRBD2
cdr3_aa: CASGTGSYQPQHF; cdr3_nt: TGTGCCAGCGGCACCGGGAGTTATCAGCCCCAGCATTTT; clone_size: few; v_call: TRBV27; j_call: TRBJ1-5; d_call: -
cdr3_aa: CASSESGLISGNTIYF; cdr3_nt: TGTGCCAGCAGTGAATCTGGGCTAATCTCTGGAAACACCATATATTTT; clone_size: many; v_call: TRBV6-1; j_call: TRBJ1-3; d_call: -
cdr3_aa: CSARDLLGLEGSLPTDTQYF; cdr3_nt: TGCAGTGCTAGAGATTTATTGGGGCTTGAGGGTTCCCTTCCCACAGATACGCAGTATTTT; clone_size: many; v_call: TRBV20-1; j_call: TRBJ2-3; d_call: -
cdr3_aa: CAISESPLVGGTEAFF; cdr3_nt: TGTGCCATCAGTGAGTCGCCACTGGTGGGGGGGACTGAAGCTTTCTTT; clone_size: many; v_call: TRBV10-3; j_call: TRBJ1-1; d_call: -
cdr3_aa: CASSFEWGPANNEQFF; cdr3_nt: TGTGCCAGCAGCTTCGAGTGGGGACCAGCCAACAATGAGCAGTTCTTC; clone_size: many; v_call: TRBV11-1; j_call: TRBJ2-1; d_call: -
cdr3_aa: CASRSLNLASGFTDTQYF; cdr3_nt: TGTGCCAGCAGAAGTCTAAATTTGGCTAGCGGATTCACAGATACGCAGTATTTT; clone_size: many; v_call: TRBV2; j_call: TRBJ2-3; d_call: TRBD2
cdr3_aa: CSVGPGGRNQPQHF; cdr3_nt: TGCAGCGTTGGACCAGGGGGGCGGAATCAGCCCCAGCATTTT; clone_size: many; v_call: TRBV29-1; j_call: TRBJ1-5; d_call: TRBD1
cdr3_aa: CASSPAGLAPDTQYF; cdr3_nt: TGTGCCAGCTCACCAGCGGGACTAGCTCCAGATACGCAGTATTTT; clone_size: -; v_call: TRBV18; j_call: TRBJ2-3; d_call: TRBD2
cdr3_aa: CASSPGLAGGNEQFF; cdr3_nt: TGTGCCAGCAGCCCCGGACTAGCGGGAGGCAATGAGCAGTTCTTC; clone_size: many; v_call: TRBV5-6; j_call: TRBJ2-1; d_call: TRBD2
cdr3_aa: CASSSLQGDTQYF; cdr3_nt: TGTGCCAGCAGCTCGTTACAGGGTGATACGCAGTATTTT; clone_size: many; v_call: TRBV7-3; j_call: TRBJ2-3; d_call: -